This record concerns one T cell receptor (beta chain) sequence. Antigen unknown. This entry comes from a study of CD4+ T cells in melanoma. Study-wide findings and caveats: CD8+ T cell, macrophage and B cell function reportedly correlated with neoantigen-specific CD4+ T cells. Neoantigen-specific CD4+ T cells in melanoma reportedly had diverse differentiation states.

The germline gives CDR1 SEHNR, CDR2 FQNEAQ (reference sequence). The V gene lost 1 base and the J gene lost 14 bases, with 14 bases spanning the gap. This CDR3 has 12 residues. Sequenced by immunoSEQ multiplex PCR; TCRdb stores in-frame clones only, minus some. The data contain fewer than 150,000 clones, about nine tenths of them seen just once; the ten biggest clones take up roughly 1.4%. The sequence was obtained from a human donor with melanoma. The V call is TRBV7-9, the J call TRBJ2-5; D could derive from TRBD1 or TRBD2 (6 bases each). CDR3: CASSLEGGTCYF. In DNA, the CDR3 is TGTGCCAGCAGCTTAGAAGGCGGGACATGTTACTTC.